This T cell receptor (beta chain) was captured by sequencing in a study of shared T cell receptors in the human thymus (dated by TCRdb to about 2021). Some background on the complete study: The study examined how the human thymus generates shared, self-reactive T-cell receptor alpha chains.

CDR1 and CDR2 (MNHEY, SMNVEV) derive from the germline V gene (reference sequence). V sheds 6 bases and J sheds 3 bases, leaving 8 bases between their ends. From cysteine to phenylalanine, the CDR3 is 13 amino acids long. The DNA shown is the 39-base CDR3, in frame from base 1. With regard to this clone: Its antigen is still unknown. No per-base quality is available; no much larger clone lies one base away.

The library was made by the immunoSEQ multiplex PCR assay. TCRdb carries this immuneACCESS record with in-frame sequences only. Its versions omit some clonotypes, under half of them owing to an unresolved V gene in the studies checked, with the rest unexplained. Here the sample has about 660,000 clones; over 75% occur a single time. Approximately 0.01% of the sample goes to the ten largest clones. These data were also reused for a study on human thymus T cells. The second source states: In Finland, the donors were immunologically healthy infants who were having open corrective cardiac surgery for congenital heart defects. Thymus tissue was collected as surgical resects that were removed during corrective cardiac surgery. Usage of V and J gene segments appeared to be biased in both the thymic and the peripheral blood repertoires. The related research found that thymic TCR repertoires overlapped highly between unrelated individuals. The study characterized TCR alpha and beta repertoires from about 8 infant thymus samples and a few related peripheral blood samples. Donor ages ranging from roughly 6 to 250 days were recorded, and five to seven male and a couple of female infants were included in the cohort. Thymocytes were released mechanically from tissue and stored at -70 °C as pellets of roughly 9-31 million cells. A QIAsymphony instrument was used to extract genomic DNA from frozen cell pellets. Using the immunoSEQ multiplex PCR assay, the TCRB and TCRAD loci were amplified from a standardized quantity of quality-controlled genomic DNA. Amplicons spanned the V(D)J region at a length sufficient to cover the CDR3 and identify V and J genes. Amplicon sequencing was performed on an Illumina platform through the commercial immunoSEQ service. Corrections for primer bias and sequencing errors followed previously described methods, while TCRAD and TCRB definitions were based on the IMGT database. immunoSEQ Analyzer 3.0 and VDJTools were used for repertoire analysis, which covered basic statistics, V/J segment usage, diversity estimates, rarefaction and pairwise overlap. Diversity was estimated using the Chao1, ChaoE, Efron-Thisted, Shannon and inverse Simpson indices, and was also estimated on datasets down-sampled to the size of the smallest sample. Repertoire overlap was determined by strict matching of CDR3 nucleotide sequence, V gene and J gene, and Jaccard-based multidimensional scaling clustering was applied. Thymus samples yielded on average around 810,000 unique TCRB clonotypes, compared with about 80,000 from blood samples.

The sample was thymocytes. The origin of this receptor is a boy less than two years old with a congenital heart defect. Donor details come from another sample of the same person, matched by shared clones. The V and J segments used are TRBV27 and TRBJ2-2; a tentative D call is TRBD2 (5 bases match). The DNA sequence reads TGTGCCAGCAGCTCGGGGTACACCGGGGAGCTGTTTTTT. Translated, it reads CASSSGYTGELFF.